These 29 T cell receptor beta chains originate from one sample sequenced in a study of CXCR3-negative and CXCR3-positive naive CD8 T cells. Study results and limitations: Researchers report that CXCR3-positive naive cells carry more hydrophobic TRB CDR3s than CXCR3-negative naive cells.

5' RACE that incorporated UMI labels was used to prepare the TRB cDNA libraries. One entry per CDR3 protein, without DNA, is what TCRdb gives after re-calling the 5' RACE reads. In all, the sample yields 49,000 or so distinct CDR3 sequences. Their recognized antigens are unknown. The sample consisted of naive CXCR3+ CD8+ T cells from blood. Regarding subset: CD45RO-CCR7+CD27+CD95- naive CD8+ T cells expressing CXCR3 (TNR3+). These TCRs come from a human donor in good health. Some clones in this sample may be carry-over from other donors' samples.

This chain joins TRBV6-2 or TRBV6-3 and TRBJ2-7. This CDR3 has 11 residues. Per the germline V gene, CDR1 is MNHEY and CDR2 is SVGEGT. The CDR3 sequence: CASSYPNEQYF.

The rearrangement uses TRBV20-1 and TRBJ2-5. Per the germline V gene, CDR1 is DFQATT and CDR2 is SNEGSKA (reference sequence). CDR3 length: 11 residues. CDR3 sequence: CSASVEETQYF.

V and J are TRBV27 and TRBJ2-7; TCRdb's D call of TRBD2 is untestable without DNA. This CDR3 contains 14 residues. From germline, CDR1 is MNHEY and CDR2 SMNVEV (reference sequence). CDR3 residues: CASRSQLAGGEQYF.

The CDR3 is CASSPLSGTGYNEQFF. The chain links TRBV7-9 to TRBJ2-1; TCRdb indicates TRBD1, and absent DNA this call remains unverified. This CDR3 is 16 amino acids long. Per germline, CDR1 SEHNR and CDR2 FQNEAQ (reference sequence).

V is TRBV12-3 or TRBV12-4 and J is TRBJ2-1; lacking DNA, the TRBD2 call made by TCRdb goes unchecked. This CDR3 region has 15 residues. The CDR3 reads CASSDSSGSFDEQFF.

The chain joins TRBV6-4 to TRBJ2-1. Germline loops: CDR1 MRHNA, CDR2 SNTAGT. The CDR3 sequence is 12 residues long. The CDR3 sequence is CASSDSGHEQFF.

V is TRBV7-3 and J is TRBJ2-5; TCRdb proposes TRBD1, but this gene call is untestable without DNA. This CDR3 has 18 residues. Germline V gene data show CDR1 as SGHTA and CDR2 as FQGTGA. The CDR3 sequence is CASSLTGTGYINGETQYF.

V gene TRBV6-2 or TRBV6-3 combines with J gene TRBJ2-7; the D call from TCRdb, TRBD1, cannot be confirmed without DNA. CDR3 length equals 15 residues. Germline-derived CDR1 and CDR2 are MNHEY and SVGEGT. CDR3 loop: CASREQGAISYEQYF.

This chain connects TRBV4-2 to TRBJ2-5; TCRdb's assignment of TRBD2 cannot be checked, as there is no DNA. This CDR3 has 18 amino acids. Germline values: CDR1 LGHNA, CDR2 YNFKEQ. The CDR3 loop is CASSQDLGLAGAKETQYF.

V gene TRBV7-8 combines with J gene TRBJ2-5; lacking DNA, the TRBD2 call made by TCRdb goes unchecked. This CDR3 has 15 residues. CDR1 SGHVS and CDR2 FQNEAQ come from the germline V gene. The CDR3 here is CASSASSGVKETQYF.

The rearrangement links TRBV10-3 to TRBJ2-1; TCRdb designates TRBD2, a call that cannot be tested without DNA. The CDR3 contains 15 residues. CDR1 and CDR2 (germline): ENHRY, SYGVKD. CDR3 amino acids: CAIRPAREIYNEQFF.

This chain links TRBV28 with TRBJ2-7; TCRdb indicates TRBD1, and absent DNA this call remains unverified. The germline V gene has CDR1 MDHEN and CDR2 SYDVKM. The CDR3 loop spans 14 amino acids. The CDR3 here is CATKPQGDSGEQYF.

The rearrangement joins TRBV7-9 to TRBJ1-2; the D call from TCRdb, TRBD1, cannot be confirmed without DNA. Per the germline V gene, CDR1 is SEHNR and CDR2 is FQNEAQ (reference sequence). This CDR3 has 13 amino acids. The CDR3 is CASSPPGGGGYTF. Full variable domain (remainder filled in from reference TRBV7-9 and TRBJ1-2): DTGVSQNPRHKITKRGQNVTFRCDPISEHNRLYWYRQTLGQGPEFLTYFQNEAQLEKSRLLSDRFSAERPKGSFSTLEIQRTEQGDSAMYLCASSPPGGGGYTFGSGTRLTVV.

The V gene is TRBV11-3, the J gene TRBJ1-1. The CDR3 covers 13 residues. Germline CDR1 SGHNT, CDR2 YENEEA. This chain's CDR3 is CASSLSYMTEAFF.

This CDR3 reads CASSPFAGGLSGANVLTF. J is TRBJ2-6 and V is TRBV4-2; no DNA is available, so the TRBD2 call from TCRdb remains unchecked. Germline assignment: CDR1 LGHNA and CDR2 YNFKEQ. This CDR3 is 18 amino acids long.

This chain links TRBV6-2 or TRBV6-3 with TRBJ2-1; the TRBD2 assignment by TCRdb is unverifiable without DNA. The CDR3 covers 14 residues. Germline V gives CDR1 MNHEY, CDR2 SVGEGT. CDR3 protein: CASSYSGSRGEQFF.

This rearrangement joins TRBV28 to TRBJ1-1. Per the germline V gene, CDR1 is MDHEN and CDR2 is SYDVKM. CDR3 size: 11 residues. CDR3 amino acids: CATARNTEAFF.

This chain connects TRBV7-6 to TRBJ2-7; TCRdb selects TRBD1, and the lack of DNA leaves this call unchecked. Germline V gene lookup returns CDR1 SGHVS and CDR2 FNYEAQ. This CDR3 has 15 residues. CDR3 amino acids: CASSWGQGSSYEQYF.

The chain couples TRBV6-2 or TRBV6-3 to TRBJ2-7; TCRdb picks TRBD2, but there is no DNA to check that call. The CDR3 is 17 amino acids. Germline V gene lookup returns CDR1 MNHEY and CDR2 SVGEGT. This CDR3 is CASSYPPRLAGTYEQYF.

The CDR3 protein is CSATTSGYEQYF. The chain has TRBV20-1 and TRBJ2-7; TCRdb picks TRBD2, but there is no DNA to check that call. The germline CDR1 and CDR2 sequences are DFQATT and SNEGSKA (reference sequence). CDR3 size: 12 residues.

The genes are TRBV28 and TRBJ1-6. CDR3 length equals 16 residues. The germline CDR1 and CDR2 sequences are MDHEN and SYDVKM. CDR3 loop: CASSFPGSSYNSPLHF.

The gene calls are TRBV5-4 and TRBJ2-1; the TRBD1 assignment by TCRdb is unverifiable without DNA. Germline V gives CDR1 SGHNT, CDR2 YYREEE (reference sequence). This CDR3 contains 18 residues. The chain's CDR3 is CASSSPRDRLTSYNEQFF.

The J gene is TRBJ2-1, the V gene TRBV29-1; the D gene TCRdb calls, TRBD1, cannot be checked with no DNA. CDR1 is SQVTM and CDR2 is ANQGSEA in the germline V gene. CDR3 length equals 14 residues. CDR3 sequence: CSVGGTYDDNEQFF.

The V and J genes are TRBV7-3 and TRBJ2-2; absent DNA, TCRdb's TRBD1 call cannot be checked. CDR1 and CDR2 (germline): SGHTA, FQGTGA. The CDR3 runs 13 residues. CDR3 region: CASRPGGTGELFF.

The V gene is TRBV4-3, the J gene TRBJ1-1. CDR1 is LGHNA, CDR2 YSLEER, per germline. The CDR3 length is 14 residues. CDR3 amino acids: CASSQDRRNTEAFF.

V usage is TRBV5-1 and J usage is TRBJ2-2. Looked up from germline, CDR1 is SGHRS and CDR2 is YFSETQ. CDR3 size: 17 residues. The CDR3: CASSLAAGGPYTGELFF.

The V gene is TRBV7-2, the J gene TRBJ2-3. There are 14 residues in the CDR3. Germline V lookup: CDR1 SGHTA, CDR2 FQGNSA. The CDR3 loop reads CASSLVHRTDTQYF. The whole variable domain, remainder taken from reference TRBV7-2 and TRBJ2-3, is GAGVSQSPSNKVTEKGKDVELRCDPISGHTALYWYRQSLGQGLEFLIYFQGNSAPDKSGLPSDRFSAERTGGSVSTLTIQRTQQEDSAVYLCASSLVHRTDTQYFGPGTRLTVL.

The genes are TRBV5-1 and TRBJ2-1; with no DNA, the TCRdb D assignment of TRBD1 cannot be verified. Germline CDR1 reads SGHRS; CDR2 reads YFSETQ. The CDR3 is 13 amino acids. CDR3 region: CASSLLEGAEQFF.

The chain is built from TRBV6-2 or TRBV6-3 and TRBJ1-1. The V gene's germline CDR1 is MNHEY and CDR2 SVGEGT. The CDR3 has 13 residues. The CDR3 is CASSYGWNTEAFF.